This T cell receptor beta chain came from a study of T-cell reconstitution after alpha-beta-depleted transplantation in children. CDR3 length: 15 amino acids. The germline gives CDR1 LNHDA, CDR2 SQIVND (reference sequence). Trimming pared 3 bases from V and 4 bases from J, leaving 16 bases between. This clonotype was seen a handful of times. Preparation of the TCRbeta library was carried out with unique molecular identifiers. TCRdb called the PCR reads again in MiXCR, with one record for every CDR3 protein. The profile shows fewer than 700,000 distinct CDR3 sequences, more than 20% of them singletons.

The origin of this receptor is a boy under two years old who had a stem cell transplant for acute myeloid leukemia, so the T cells may come from the graft donor. The input for sequencing was PBMCs, mostly from graft donor cells, taken 360 days after TCRalphabeta/CD19-depleted stem cell transplant. The J gene is TRBJ2-7, the V gene TRBV19, with a tentative D call TRBD2 (5 bases). CDR3: CASSIGTGIGYEQYV. CDR3 bases: TGTGCCAGTAGTATCGGCACGGGGATTGGATACGAGCAGTACGTC.